Described below is a single T cell receptor beta chain sequence and its context. This sample was taken from a study of blood T cell repertoires in COVID-19. Looking at the study overall: Nucleic acid was either cDNA or gDNA, and it came from T cells, B-cell-depleted T cells, or PBMCs.

As handled by the study authors: The assay estimated nucleated cells by amplifying reference gene primers. TCRdb's table, derived via immunoSEQ multiplex PCR, lists solely in-frame clones and lacks some. That table is the source of V, J and clone size, and D and trimming were worked out from the DNA. The table has approximately 190,000 clones, almost 80% seen once. The clonotype was recovered from a man aged 60 to 69 with active or convalescent COVID-19. Sequencing was done on a sample of peripheral blood.

The DNA of the CDR3 is TGTGCCAGCACCACTGAAGAGACCCAGTACTTC. Its translation: CASTTEETQYF. The chain carries TRBV28 and TRBJ2-5; D remains ambiguous. In germline, CDR1 is MDHEN, CDR2 SYDVKM. This CDR3 region has 11 residues. V lost 7 bases and J lost 3, with 6 bases in between. Full variable domain (missing parts from reference TRBV28 and TRBJ2-5): DVKVTQSSRYLVKRTGEKVFLECVQDMDHENMFWYRQDPGLGLRLIYFSYDVKMKEKGDIPEGYSVSREKKERFSLILESASTNQTSMYLCASTTEETQYFGPGTRLLVL.